This is a list of T cell receptor beta chains from one sample in a study of regulatory T cells in long-lasting Graves disease. One entry per CDR3 protein results from TCRdb running MiXCR on the multiplex PCR reads. Of hundreds of thousands of distinct CDR3 sequences listed, about 16% were seen once; the top ten hold 20% to 25%. These data were also reused for a study on T cells in Graves' hyperthyroidism and ophthalmopathy.

Sequencing was performed on peripheral blood mononuclear cells (PBMCs), taken at new diagnosis, from a patient treated with antithyroid drugs. These receptors were collected from a woman aged 40-65 years with Graves disease. Both conserved end residues are part of each CDR3. The D gene is left open where the match is weak. Clone size is not always given. Where it is, it says once, few, many or a class for expanded clones.

V	J	D	size	DNA	CDR3
TRBV12-3/TRBV12-4	TRBJ1-5	TRBD1	many	TGTGCCAGCAGGTACGGGACAGACAATCAGCCCCAGCATTTT	CASRYGTDNQPQHF
TRBV19	TRBJ1-1	NA	NA	TGTGCCAGTAGCACAGGGAATACCTGGAACACTGAAGCTTTCTTT	CASSTGNTWNTEAFF
TRBV5-1	TRBJ2-1	NA	few	TGCGCCAGCAGCTTGGGTCAGTCCGTGGGCAATGAGCAGTTCTTC	CASSLGQSVGNEQFF
TRBV12-3/TRBV12-4	TRBJ1-1	TRBD1	many	TGTGCCAGCAGTCACGGACAGGACGGAGGCACTGAAGCTTTCTTT	CASSHGQDGGTEAFF
TRBV2	TRBJ1-2	TRBD1	many	TGTGCCAGCAGTGAAGTGGGACAGGGGATTAGGGGCTACACCTTC	CASSEVGQGIRGYTF
TRBV2	TRBJ2-7	NA	many	TGTGCCAGCAGTGAAGACAGGGTTGTGCAGTACTTC	CASSEDRVVQYF
TRBV7-9	TRBJ1-1	NA	few	TGTGCCAGCAGCCGCGACGGCCTGGAAGCTTTCTTT	CASSRDGLEAFF
TRBV3-1	TRBJ1-4	NA	NA	TGTGCCAGCAGCCAGGCCCGGCAGGAAAAACTGTTTTTT	CASSQARQEKLFF
TRBV6-2/TRBV6-3	TRBJ1-2	NA	NA	TGTGCCAGCAGAACGGGGGACATTACTTTCGGGGGCTACACCTTC	CASRTGDITFGGYTF
TRBV11-2	TRBJ1-2	NA	many	TGTGCCAGCAGCCCACAGAATGGCTACACCTTC	CASSPQNGYTF
TRBV6-1	TRBJ2-1	TRBD2	many	TGTGCCAGCAGTGAGGGGGAGGGGAATGAGCAGTTCTTC	CASSEGEGNEQFF
TRBV12-3/TRBV12-4	TRBJ1-2	TRBD1	NA	TGTGCCAGCAGCCCGGACAGGGTTAGTGGCTACACCTTC	CASSPDRVSGYTF
TRBV7-6	TRBJ2-7	NA	many	TGTGCCAGCAGCCCCCGGGGGTCTAACGAGCAGTACTTC	CASSPRGSNEQYF
TRBV30	TRBJ2-7	NA	few	TGTGCCTGGAGTCGAGTGAGGGATCCGTTCGAGCAGTACTTC	CAWSRVRDPFEQYF
TRBV29-1	TRBJ1-1	NA	NA	TGCAGCGTTGATTGGCCAGGGATGAACACTGAAGCTTTCTTT	CSVDWPGMNTEAFF
TRBV12-3/TRBV12-4	TRBJ1-2	NA	many	TGTGCCAGCACCCCTCCATTCGGGACCAACTATGGCTACACCTTC	CASTPPFGTNYGYTF
TRBV20-1	TRBJ1-1	TRBD1	many	TGCAGTGCCTCGGACAGGGGCTTTACTGAAGCTTTCTTT	CSASDRGFTEAFF
TRBV7-2	TRBJ1-5	NA	few	TGTGCCAGCAGCTTCCCAGGGAATCAGCCCCAGCATTTT	CASSFPGNQPQHF
TRBV13	TRBJ2-5	NA	many	TGTGCCAGCAGCGAAGACCAAGAGACCCAGTACTTC	CASSEDQETQYF
TRBV3-1	TRBJ2-5	TRBD2	many	TGTGCCAGCAGCCTCCTCCGGGGGGGTTCCGAGACCCAGTACTTC	CASSLLRGGSETQYF
TRBV12-3/TRBV12-4	TRBJ1-1	TRBD1	many	TGTGCCAGCAGTTTAGGGACAGGGGGTAGAGCTTTCTTT	CASSLGTGGRAFF
TRBV7-8	TRBJ1-1	NA	NA	TGTGCCAGCAGCGTTAAGACAGGACCTATGAACACTGAAGCTTTCTTT	CASSVKTGPMNTEAFF
TRBV11-1	TRBJ2-1	NA	many	TGTGCCAGCAGCCCTCAAATCAGCTCCTACAATGAGCAGTTCTTC	CASSPQISSYNEQFF
TRBV19	TRBJ1-5	TRBD1	many	TGTGCCAGTAGTCCGCGACAGGGTTTGGATCAGCCCCAGCATTTT	CASSPRQGLDQPQHF
TRBV18	TRBJ1-4	TRBD1	many	TGTGCCAGCTCACCTCCGACTTCACAGGGGGCGTATGAAAAACTGTTTTTT	CASSPPTSQGAYEKLFF
TRBV12-3/TRBV12-4	TRBJ2-1	NA	NA	TGTGCCAGCAAATCCTTGAGCTCCTACAATGAGCAGTTCTTC	CASKSLSSYNEQFF
TRBV30	TRBJ2-3	NA	few	TGTGCCTGGAGCGAGACTGCTTATACGCAGTATTTT	CAWSETAYTQYF
TRBV5-5	TRBJ1-3	TRBD1	few	TGTGCCAGCAGCACATCAGGGGGCGGTGGAAACACCATATATTTT	CASSTSGGGGNTIYF
TRBV12-3/TRBV12-4	TRBJ1-2	NA	many	TGTGCCAGCAGTTTAGACAGGTTCTATGGCTACACCTTC	CASSLDRFYGYTF
TRBV7-9	TRBJ2-7	NA	NA	TGTGCCAGCAGCTTGCAGACAGGCCTAAACTACGAGCAGTACTTC	CASSLQTGLNYEQYF
TRBV2	TRBJ1-5	TRBD1	many	TGTGCCAGCAGTGAGGGACAGGGTAATCAGCCCCAGCATTTT	CASSEGQGNQPQHF
TRBV2	TRBJ2-5	NA	many	TGTGCCAGCAGTGATCACCCCCTAACTTCTAGCAAAGAGACCCAGTACTTC	CASSDHPLTSSKETQYF
TRBV11-2	TRBJ2-7	TRBD2	many	TGTGCCAGCAGCAGAACTAGCGGGGGGAGGAGCTCCTACGAGCAGTACTTC	CASSRTSGGRSSYEQYF
TRBV9	TRBJ1-2	NA	NA	TGTGCCAGCAGCGGGAAAGCCCCGGACGGACTCTATGGCTACACCTTC	CASSGKAPDGLYGYTF
TRBV4-1	TRBJ1-5	TRBD1	NA	TGCGCCAGCAGCCAAGAGGGGACAGGGCTGGGTCAGCCCCAGCATTTT	CASSQEGTGLGQPQHF
TRBV7-9	TRBJ1-2	NA	few	TGTGCCAGCAGCTTAGAGGCTATCGATCGTGGTGGCTACACCTTC	CASSLEAIDRGGYTF
TRBV10-3	TRBJ1-3	NA	NA	TGTGCCATCAGTGAGTCGATCACGGGACGGTTCGGAAACACCATATATTTT	CAISESITGRFGNTIYF
TRBV6-1	TRBJ2-7	NA	many	TGTGCCAGCAGACGGGACGGAGGAGCCTACGAGCAGTACTTC	CASRRDGGAYEQYF
TRBV25-1	TRBJ1-1	TRBD1	NA	TGTGCCAGCAGTACGACAGGGGTAGCTTTCTTT	CASSTTGVAFF
TRBV5-1	TRBJ1-6	NA	NA	TGCGCCAGCAGCTTAACAGTAAACTCCTATAATTCACCCCTCCACTTT	CASSLTVNSYNSPLHF
TRBV6-7	TRBJ2-5	TRBD1	once	TGTGCCAGCAGTGCGCAGGACAGGGAGGACGAAGAGACCCGGTACTTC	CASSAQDREDEETRYF
TRBV9	TRBJ1-2	NA	few	TGTGCCAGCAGCGCCGCGACAGGTGCGGATGGCTACACCTTC	CASSAATGADGYTF
TRBV30	TRBJ1-1	TRBD1	many	TGTGCCTGGAGTGCCGGGACAGGGGAGACTGAAGCTTTCTTT	CAWSAGTGETEAFF
TRBV6-2/TRBV6-3	TRBJ1-2	NA	few	TGTGCCTCCCAGTCGGGGGGGTATGGCTACACCTTC	CASQSGGYGYTF
TRBV2	TRBJ2-4	TRBD2	many	TGTGCCAGCATTACGGGGGGGCCTGAGAACATTCAGTACTTC	CASITGGPENIQYF
TRBV7-2	TRBJ1-2	TRBD1	many	TGTGCCAGCAGGTTTGACAGGGGGCCGATCTATGGCTACACCTTC	CASRFDRGPIYGYTF
TRBV28	TRBJ1-2	NA	many	TGTGCCAGCAGGGACGGGTCCTATGGCTACACCTTC	CASRDGSYGYTF
TRBV29-1	TRBJ1-2	NA	NA	TGCAGCGTTGTTTCCGATAACTATGGCTACACCTTC	CSVVSDNYGYTF
TRBV6-5	TRBJ2-1	TRBD2	many	TGTGCCAGCAGTTACCTAAAACGGCTAGCGGGGGTTAATGAGCAGTTCTTC	CASSYLKRLAGVNEQFF
TRBV12-3/TRBV12-4	TRBJ1-3	TRBD1	few	TGTGCCAGCAGTGGACAGGGAGGAAACACCATATATTTT	CASSGQGGNTIYF
TRBV29-1	TRBJ2-1	TRBD1	NA	TGCAGCGTTGTGGAATGGACAGGGGGTTACAATGAGCAGTTCTTC	CSVVEWTGGYNEQFF
TRBV5-4	TRBJ1-1	TRBD1	NA	TGTGCCAGCAGCTCAATTGCAGGGGGCTTTGAAGCTTTCTTT	CASSSIAGGFEAFF
TRBV11-2	TRBJ2-1	TRBD1	many	TGTGCCAGCAGCTTACCCGAGGGACAGCCTCCCTACAATGAGCAGTTCTTC	CASSLPEGQPPYNEQFF
TRBV24-1	TRBJ1-2	NA	many	TGTGCCACCAGGGACGGGGGCTATGGCTACACCTTC	CATRDGGYGYTF
TRBV20-1	TRBJ2-2	NA	NA	TGCAGTGCTAGAGCGGTCACCGGGGAGCTGTTTTTT	CSARAVTGELFF
TRBV12-3/TRBV12-4	TRBJ1-1	TRBD1	many	TGTGCCAGCAGCCAGACAGGGCCCGGCACTGAAGCTTTCTTT	CASSQTGPGTEAFF
TRBV29-1	TRBJ1-2	NA	many	TGCAGCGTTGGCACAGGGTTCTATGGCTACACCTTC	CSVGTGFYGYTF